This TCR beta chain is from a study of T-cell memory formation after mild COVID-19. Study information: TCR clusters were mostly confined to one donor each.

MiXCR was run by TCRdb on the 5' RACE reads, yielding one entry per CDR3 protein. This table has nearly 350,000 distinct CDR3 sequences, over 10% appearing once. Whole-study results and caveats: CD4/CD8 balance characterized clones contracting day 15 to 85, and CD4+ skew characterized later expanders. Unconfirmed was the SARS-CoV-2 specificity of second-wave clones that peaked on day 37.

In its sample, this clonotype was seen a few times. Its antigen remains unknown. CDR1 and CDR2 from the germline V gene are SGHRS and YFSETQ. J was trimmed by 5 bases and V by 4 bases; bases with no gene match: 7. The CDR3 sequence is 14 residues long. The material sequenced was PBMCs or a T cell subset sorted from them (not recorded which). The gene calls are TRBV5-1 and TRBJ2-5; 8 bases map to TRBD2. The origin of this receptor is a man between 18 and 29 years old who had mild COVID-19 (a few samples of this study predate the infection). Cell type and time point are not known. CDR3 DNA sequence: TGCGCCAGCAGCCGGACTAGCTCGGGGGAGACCCAGTACTTC. Translating gives CASSRTSSGETQYF.